The present T cell receptor beta chain was sequenced within a study of chemoradiotherapy in HPV16-positive cancers (dated by TCRdb to between 2020 and 2023). Background for the entire study: Functional T-cell assays on cells from a couple of HPV16-positive patients defined candidate HPV-specific T-cell clones and common TCR motifs. The study asked whether T-cell immunity to the HPV oncoproteins E6 and E7 changes during chemoradiotherapy and whether this immunity affects survival. TCR repertoires from some 89 patients with HPV-related cancers were then used to track the candidate HPV-specific TCRs and motifs. Broader findings and caveats from the paper: Improved recurrence-free survival in HPV16-positive patients was associated with expansion of HPV-responsive T cells during chemoradiotherapy. The functional definition of HPV-specific T cells was derived from only two HPV16-positive patients, and the survival association was reported for HPV16-positive patients. Expansion of candidate HPV-specific clones and E7-related TCR motifs was observed in the tumor microenvironment during treatment, whereas no such expansion was observed for non-HPV-specific T cells.

The CDR1 and CDR2 encoded by the germline V gene (reference sequence) are LNHNV and YYDKDF. The V end loses 0 bases and the J end loses 7 bases, and a stretch of 22 bases separates them. The CDR3 runs 17 residues from the cysteine to the phenylalanine. Only the CDR3 DNA stays, 51 bases, in frame from base 1. The method behind the library was the immunoSEQ multiplex PCR assay. TCRdb took this table from immuneACCESS and kept in-frame rearrangements with V and J called. Such tables lack part of the clones; where checked against another copy, unresolved V genes explain under half of the gap, and the rest is unexplained. Here the sample has about 27,000 clones; over 90% occur a single time. The top ten clonotypes cover under 20% of the sample. This clone was detected only once. No cognate antigen has been identified for it. The sample holds no much larger clone one base away, and base qualities are not on file.

Repertoires were sampled repeatedly over the course of chemoradiotherapy, so clonal expansion could be followed in the tumor microenvironment. The source was blood, collected from a patient who underwent chemoradiotherapy. This TCR derives from a human donor with HPV-associated anogenital cancer. The sequence joins TRBV15 to TRBJ2-7, and TRBD1 may be the D gene, going by 5 matching bases. This receptor has the CDR3 CATSREWSRRAGWEQYF. The DNA is as follows: TGTGCCACCAGCAGAGAATGGTCCCGACGGGCAGGGTGGGAGCAGTACTTC.